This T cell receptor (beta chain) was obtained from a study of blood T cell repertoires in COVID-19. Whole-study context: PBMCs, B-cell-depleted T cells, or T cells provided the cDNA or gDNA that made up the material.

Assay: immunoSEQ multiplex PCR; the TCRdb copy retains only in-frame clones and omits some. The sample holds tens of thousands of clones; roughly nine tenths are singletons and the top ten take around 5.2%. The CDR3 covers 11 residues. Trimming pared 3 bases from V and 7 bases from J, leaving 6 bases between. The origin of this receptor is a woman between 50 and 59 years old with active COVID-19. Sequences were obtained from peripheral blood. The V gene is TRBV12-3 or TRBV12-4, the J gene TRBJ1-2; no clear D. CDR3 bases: TGTGCCAGCAGTTTCAGAGGTGGCTACACCTTC. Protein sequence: CASSFRGGYTF.